This T cell receptor beta chain emerged from a study of shared clonotypes between healthy human individuals. As defined, naive CD8 cells were CD45RO-negative and positively selected for CCR7, with terminally differentiated effector memory CD45RA+ cells excluded. Clones were read by immunoSEQ multiplex PCR, and TCRdb kept only the in-frame ones, dropping some. In the table there are some 1,900,000 clones, less than 95% of which are singletons. The CDR3 loop spans 15 amino acids. V was cut by 3 bases and J by 3 bases, with 15 bases left in between. Germline V CDR1 and CDR2: MNHEY, SMNVEV (reference sequence). As regards this clone: No antigen is known for it.

Whole-study results and caveats: Generally, naive subsets came out with larger estimated richness than memory subsets.

This chain links TRBV27 with TRBJ2-7, with a weak D call TRBD2 (5 bases). The receptor was derived from a young man in good health. Material for sequencing was naive CD8+ T cells sorted from blood. The CDR3, as DNA: TGTGCCAGCAGTTTGTTCGGGAACCTGAACTACGAGCAGTACTTC. It specifies CASSLFGNLNYEQYF.